The present entry profiles one T cell receptor beta chain with its context. The data were taken from a study of blood T cell repertoires in COVID-19. Some clones are missing from TCRdb's copy, which holds only in-frame ones; the method was immunoSEQ multiplex PCR. The profile shows approximately 150,000 clones, around four fifths of them singletons. The J segment lost 14 bases and the V segment lost 5 bases, leaving 8 bases of the junction unmatched. Germline-derived CDR1 and CDR2 are SGHAT and FQNNGV. The CDR3 runs to 12 residues. The source is a woman aged 70 to 79 who had recovered from COVID-19. The sample consisted of peripheral blood. The J gene is TRBJ2-3, the V gene TRBV11-2; 9 bases are a match to TRBD2. CDR3 nucleotides: TGTGCCAGCAGCCCCCCGGGACTAGCAGGGTATTTT. This encodes CASSPPGLAGYF.